The 7 T cell receptor beta chains listed next were all sequenced from one sample in a study of T cells after somatic rescue of genetic block. Clones were sequenced by immunoSEQ multiplex PCR, and TCRdb holds only the in-frame ones, with some missing. The sample contains 110,000 or so clones, about 89% of which appear only once. The sequencing input was peripheral blood mononuclear cells (PBMCs). All receptors come from a young woman.

This chain links TRBV9 with TRBJ1-2; 8 nucleotides agree with TRBD1. The germline V gene has CDR1 SGDLS and CDR2 YYNGEE. The CDR3 length is 15 residues. With V trimmed by 4 bases and J by 3 bases, 8 bases remained unmatched. This CDR3 reads CASSTRTGLHYGYTF. DNA for the CDR3: TGTGCCAGCAGCACCCGGACAGGGTTACACTATGGCTACACCTTC.

The V gene is TRBV2, the J gene TRBJ1-2, with D unclear. The length of the CDR3 is 14 residues. CDR1 and CDR2 from the germline V gene are SNHLY and FYNNEI. With 4 bases removed from V and 4 bases from J, the gap between germline ends came to 13 bases. CDR3 in DNA: TGTGCCAGCAGTGGACAAGCGACCGGCTATGGCTACACCTTC. Its protein product is CASSGQATGYGYTF.

This chain connects TRBV5-4 to TRBJ2-2; 11 nucleotides match TRBD2. After removal of 0 bases from V and 8 bases from J, the junction contained 0 bases not matched to a gene. CDR1 is SGHNT, CDR2 YYREEE, per germline (reference sequence). The CDR3 consists of 14 residues. The CDR3 region has the DNA TGTGCCAGCAGCTTGGGACTAGCGGGAGGGGAGCTGTTTTTT. Residues: CASSLGLAGGELFF.

This CDR3 reads CASSENRGRDGYTF. The CDR3 DNA sequence: TGTGCCAGCAGTGAGAACAGGGGTAGGGATGGCTACACCTTC. The chain has TRBV6-5 and TRBJ1-2, with 7 nucleotides matching TRBD1. The CDR3 runs to 14 residues. V was clipped by 5 bases and J by 6 bases; unmatched bases: 9. CDR1 and CDR2 (germline): MNHEY, SVGAGI.

CDR3: CASSCIQYF. DNA of the CDR3: TGTGCCAGCAGTTGCATTCAGTACTTC. This rearrangement joins TRBV7-3 to TRBJ2-4; D unresolved. Looked up from germline, CDR1 is SGHTA and CDR2 is FQGTGA. The germline V and J ends were trimmed by 6 bases and 9 bases, with 3 bases remaining between them. The CDR3 length is 9 residues.

The CDR3, as DNA: TGTGCCAGCAGCCAAATCCGGGACCGCATCACGTTTTCGGGCGGCTACACCTTC. Its protein product is CASSQIRDRITFSGGYTF. This chain joins TRBV14 and TRBJ1-2; TRBD1 is a possible D gene (5 bases). Trimming cost V 2 bases and J 8 bases, with 27 bases left between them. CDR1 and CDR2 from the germline V gene are SGHDN and FVKESK. The CDR3 loop spans 18 amino acids.

The J gene is TRBJ2-3, the V gene TRBV7-2; possible D gene TRBD2, 6 bases. This CDR3 spans 15 amino acids. Germline CDR1 reads SGHTA; CDR2 reads FQGNSA. Trimming cost V 1 base and J 2 bases, with 10 bases left between them. CDR3 sequence reads: CASSLVAEITDTQYF. The CDR3 DNA reads as TGTGCCAGCAGCTTAGTAGCGGAAATCACAGATACGCAGTATTTT.